These T cell receptor beta chains were read from a single sample in a study of identifying expanded T cells in peripheral blood. The table came from immunoSEQ multiplex PCR; TCRdb's copy has only in-frame clones and leaves some out. This sample has 120,000 or so clones, with approximately 88% found just once. Sequenced material: blood. The receptor source for this set is a person aged 18-70 years in good health. Both conserved end residues are part of each CDR3.

J: TRBJ2-5
V: TRBV9
CDR3: CASSVGAGRFQETQYF

J: TRBJ1-1
V: TRBV29-1
CDR3: CSVGGTVEAFF

J: TRBJ2-7
V: TRBV30
CDR3: CASVGDSYEQYF

J: TRBJ1-1
V: TRBV4-3
CDR3: CASSQARTGFTEAFF

J: TRBJ1-2
V: TRBV18
CDR3: CASSPQPQGQANYGYTF

J: TRBJ1-2
V: TRBV4-2
CDR3: CASSPELLRGQGYGYTF

J: TRBJ1-2
V: TRBV6-1
CDR3: CASSELGQGDGYTF

J: TRBJ2-7
V: TRBV6-1
CDR3: CASSEGGGLYEQYF

J: TRBJ2-5
V: TRBV2
CDR3: CASSNTELDREVETQYF

J: TRBJ2-4
V: TRBV9
CDR3: CASSGVPGRENIQYF

J: TRBJ2-3
V: TRBV9
CDR3: CASSTPRSGGVTSTDTQYF

J: TRBJ2-1
V: TRBV5-1
CDR3: CASGSRGISNEQFF

J: TRBJ1-5
V: TRBV5-6
CDR3: CASSLGGADNQPQHF

J: TRBJ2-7
V: TRBV10-3
CDR3: CAISGPGASGGMNYEQYF

J: TRBJ1-1
V: TRBV7-2
CDR3: CASSFRADTEAFF